The sequence of this T cell receptor (beta chain) was determined in a study of T cell responses to AZD1222 COVID-19 vaccine. On the study more broadly: Investigators merged groups given second doses at roughly 4 or roughly 12 weeks.

The ends were cut back, 4 bases at V and 1 base at J, with 15 bases in the middle. Per the germline V gene, CDR1 is SGDLS and CDR2 is YYNGEE. CDR3 length: 15 residues. General study findings and limits: The study sampled repertoires only after the peak T cell response. Two AZD1222 doses significantly raised spike-specific TCR breadth and depth over controls. Donor demographics were predominantly white British with a female majority; clonal diversity may be underestimated.

Some clones are missing from TCRdb's copy, which holds only in-frame ones; the method was immunoSEQ multiplex PCR. Here the sample spans about 120,000 clones, just over 85% being singletons. Turning to this clone: Its antigen is not identified.

The source was peripheral blood, collected on day 0 of AZD1222 vaccination. The TCR sequence derives from an adult in good health. V gene TRBV9 combines with J gene TRBJ2-7; perhaps TRBD2 as D (6 bases). Here the CDR3 reads CASSPGRGPSYEQYF. CDR3 in DNA: TGTGCCAGCAGCCCCGGGCGGGGACCTTCCTACGAGCAGTACTTC.